This TCR beta chain comes out of a study of shared clonotypes between healthy human individuals. Germline-derived CDR1 and CDR2 are SEHNR and FQNEAQ (reference sequence). V lost 1 base, J lost 6 bases, and 3 bases stayed unmatched. This CDR3 spans 14 amino acids. To note about this clone: The antigen is unknown.

The assay used deep level. Each subset's genomic DNA was split evenly across several immunoSEQ plates. Clones were read by immunoSEQ multiplex PCR, and TCRdb kept only the in-frame ones, dropping some. The sample records some 1 million clones, 65% to 80% being singletons. Study-wide points: Memory subsets generally showed smaller estimated richness than naive subsets did.

Negatively enriched CD4+ T cells were divided by CD45RA into naive and memory. Sequencing input: memory CD4+ T cells sorted from blood. Regarding subset: CD45RA-negative fraction. This sequence originates from a young man in good health. This chain links TRBV7-9 with TRBJ1-1; 9 nucleotides align to TRBD1. The DNA for the CDR3 is TGTGCCAGCAGCTTAGAAACAGGGGGCTCTGAAGCTTTCTTT. It codes for CASSLETGGSEAFF.